Below, one T cell receptor beta chain is given with its context. The antigen is undetermined. TCRdb's table, derived via immunoSEQ multiplex PCR, lists solely in-frame clones and lacks some. The table shows some 66,000 clones, with roughly four fifths occurring only once. The data originate from a study of OX40 agonist ivuxolimab in advanced cancers. Study-wide findings and caveats: Blood T cells, both CD4+ and CD8+, expanded clonally by week 6 at 0.1 to 3.0 mg/kg. Expanded peripheral T cell antigen specificity was not determined.

V shed 0 bases, J shed 2 bases, and the junction held 2 bases outside the gene matches. CDR1 is SGHRS, CDR2 YFSETQ, per germline. The CDR3 loop spans 15 amino acids. The chain has TRBV5-1 and TRBJ2-3, with TRBD1 identical over 8 bases. Here the sequenced sample was CD4+ or CD8+ T cells sorted from blood, taken in a trial of the OX40 agonist ivuxolimab. The source of this sequence is an adult with an advanced solid tumor such as melanoma, head and neck, liver or kidney cancer. CDR3: CASSLGDRTTDTQYF. For the CDR3, the DNA is TGCGCCAGCAGCTTGGGGGACAGGACCACAGATACGCAGTATTTT.